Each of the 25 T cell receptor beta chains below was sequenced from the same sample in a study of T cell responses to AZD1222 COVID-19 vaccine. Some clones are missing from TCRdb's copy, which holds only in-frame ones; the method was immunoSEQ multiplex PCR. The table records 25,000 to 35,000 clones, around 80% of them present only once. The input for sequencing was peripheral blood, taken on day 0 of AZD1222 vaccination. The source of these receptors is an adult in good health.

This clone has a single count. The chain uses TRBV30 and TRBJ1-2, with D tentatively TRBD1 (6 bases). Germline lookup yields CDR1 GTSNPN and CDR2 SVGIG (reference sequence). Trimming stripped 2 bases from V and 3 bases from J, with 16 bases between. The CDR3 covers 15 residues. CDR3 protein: CAWSLGGQTHYGYTF. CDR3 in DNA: TGTGCCTGGAGTTTGGGGGGGCAGACCCACTATGGCTACACCTTC.

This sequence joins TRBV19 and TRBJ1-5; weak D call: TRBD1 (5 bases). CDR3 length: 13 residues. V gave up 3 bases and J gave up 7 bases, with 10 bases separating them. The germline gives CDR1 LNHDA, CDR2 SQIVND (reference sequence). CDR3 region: CASSIQGDQPQHF. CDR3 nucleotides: TGTGCCAGTAGTATTCAGGGAGACCAGCCCCAGCATTTT.

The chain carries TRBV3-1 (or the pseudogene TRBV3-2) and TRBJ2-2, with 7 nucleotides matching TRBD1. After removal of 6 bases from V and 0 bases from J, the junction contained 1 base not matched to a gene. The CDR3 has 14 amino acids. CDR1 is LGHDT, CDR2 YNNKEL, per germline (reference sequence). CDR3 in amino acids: CASRTGPNTGELFF. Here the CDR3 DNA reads TGTGCCAGCAGGACAGGGCCGAACACCGGGGAGCTGTTTTTT.

Here the CDR3 DNA reads TGCGCCAGCAGCTTCCAGGGTTTTGGAAACACCATATATTTT. Translated, it gives CASSFQGFGNTIYF. The rearrangement links TRBV5-1 to TRBJ1-3; possible D gene TRBD1, 5 bases. There are 14 residues in the CDR3. Germline CDR1 SGHRS, CDR2 YFSETQ. V was cut by 2 bases and J by 3 bases, with 9 bases left in between.

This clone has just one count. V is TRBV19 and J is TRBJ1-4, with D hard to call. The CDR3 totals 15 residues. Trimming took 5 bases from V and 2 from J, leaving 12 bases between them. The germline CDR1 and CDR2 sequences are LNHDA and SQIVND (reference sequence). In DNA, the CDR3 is TGTGCCAGTAGTGTCGGTAGTGATACTAATGAAAAACTGTTTTTT. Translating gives CASSVGSDTNEKLFF.

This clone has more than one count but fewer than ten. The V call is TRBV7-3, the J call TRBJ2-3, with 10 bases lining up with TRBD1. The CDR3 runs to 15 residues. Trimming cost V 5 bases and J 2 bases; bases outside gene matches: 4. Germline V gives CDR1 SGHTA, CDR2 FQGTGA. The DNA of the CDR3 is TGTGCCAGCAGCCCGGGACAGGGGAACACAGATACGCAGTATTTT. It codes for CASSPGQGNTDTQYF. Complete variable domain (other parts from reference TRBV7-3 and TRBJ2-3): GAGVSQTPSNKVTEKGKYVELRCDPISGHTALYWYRQSLGQGPEFLIYFQGTGAADDSGLPNDRFFAVRPEGSVSTLKIQRTERGDSAVYLCASSPGQGNTDTQYFGPGTRLTVL.

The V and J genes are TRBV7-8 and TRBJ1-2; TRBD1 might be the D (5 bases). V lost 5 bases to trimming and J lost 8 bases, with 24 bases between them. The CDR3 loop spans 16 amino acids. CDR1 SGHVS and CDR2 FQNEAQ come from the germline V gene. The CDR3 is CASSRDLPSERGGYTF. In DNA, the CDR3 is TGTGCCAGCAGCCGAGACCTCCCTTCCGAACGGGGGGGCTACACCTTC.

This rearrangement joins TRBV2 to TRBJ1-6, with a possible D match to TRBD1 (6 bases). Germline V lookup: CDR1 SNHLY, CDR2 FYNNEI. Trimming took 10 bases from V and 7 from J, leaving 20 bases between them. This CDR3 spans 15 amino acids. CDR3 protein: CAITVGGQINSPLHF. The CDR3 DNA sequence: TGTGCCATTACGGTAGGGGGGCAGATAAATTCACCCCTCCACTTT.

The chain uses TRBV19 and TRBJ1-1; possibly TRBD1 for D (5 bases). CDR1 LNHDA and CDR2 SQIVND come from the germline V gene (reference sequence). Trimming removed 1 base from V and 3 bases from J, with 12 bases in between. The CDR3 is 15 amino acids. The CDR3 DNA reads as TGTGCCAGTAGTATAGTGGGGGACGGAGACACTGAAGCTTTCTTT. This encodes CASSIVGDGDTEAFF.

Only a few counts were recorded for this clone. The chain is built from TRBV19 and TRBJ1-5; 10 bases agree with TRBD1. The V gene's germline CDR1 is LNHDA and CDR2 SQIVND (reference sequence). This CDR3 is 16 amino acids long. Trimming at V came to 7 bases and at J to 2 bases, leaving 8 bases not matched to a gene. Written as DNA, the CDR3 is TGTGCCAGTACCACGACAGGGGGCTTCGGCAATCAGCCCCAGCATTTT. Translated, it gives CASTTTGGFGNQPQHF.

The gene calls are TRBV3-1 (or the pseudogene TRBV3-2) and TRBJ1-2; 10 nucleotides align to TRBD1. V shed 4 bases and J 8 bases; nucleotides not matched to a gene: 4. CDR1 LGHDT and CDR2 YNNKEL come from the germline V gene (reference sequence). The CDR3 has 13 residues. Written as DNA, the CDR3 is TGTGCCAGCAGCCGACAGGGGGCGGAAGGCTACACCTTC. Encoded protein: CASSRQGAEGYTF.

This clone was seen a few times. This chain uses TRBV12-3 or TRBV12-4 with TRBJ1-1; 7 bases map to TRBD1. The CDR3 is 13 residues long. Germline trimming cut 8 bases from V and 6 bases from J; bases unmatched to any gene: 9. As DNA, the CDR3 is TGTGCCAGCGGAGTAGACAGGGCGGCTGAAGCTTTCTTT. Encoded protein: CASGVDRAAEAFF.

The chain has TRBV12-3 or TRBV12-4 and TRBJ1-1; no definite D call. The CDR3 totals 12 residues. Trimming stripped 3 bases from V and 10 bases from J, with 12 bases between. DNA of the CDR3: TGTGCCAGCAGTTTTAGGTCCCGGGCAGCTTTCTTT. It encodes CASSFRSRAAFF.

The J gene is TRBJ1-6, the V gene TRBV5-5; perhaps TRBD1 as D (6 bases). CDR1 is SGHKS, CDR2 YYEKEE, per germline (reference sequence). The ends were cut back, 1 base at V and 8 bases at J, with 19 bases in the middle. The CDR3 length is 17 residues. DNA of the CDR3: TGTGCCAGCAGCTTGAGTCCGGGGCAGGGGTTGGATTCACCCCTCCACTTT. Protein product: CASSLSPGQGLDSPLHF. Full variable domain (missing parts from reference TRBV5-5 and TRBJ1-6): DAGVTQSPTHLIKTRGQQVTLRCSPISGHKSVSWYQQVLGQGPQFIFQYYEKEERGRGNFPDRFSARQFPNYSSELNVNALLLGDSALYLCASSLSPGQGLDSPLHFGNGTRLTVT.

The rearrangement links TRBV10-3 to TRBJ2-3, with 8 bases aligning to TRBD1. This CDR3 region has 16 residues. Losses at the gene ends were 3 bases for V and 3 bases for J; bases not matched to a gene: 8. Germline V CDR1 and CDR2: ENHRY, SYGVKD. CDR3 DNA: TGTGCCATCAGTGACCCTGGGACAGGCAGAACAGATACGCAGTATTTT. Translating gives CAISDPGTGRTDTQYF.

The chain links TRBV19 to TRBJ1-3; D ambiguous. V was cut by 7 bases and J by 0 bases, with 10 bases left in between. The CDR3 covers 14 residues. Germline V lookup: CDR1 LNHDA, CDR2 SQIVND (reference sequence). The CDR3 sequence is CASIRDSSGNTIYF. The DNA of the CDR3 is TGTGCCAGTATCCGGGATAGCTCTGGAAACACCATATATTTT. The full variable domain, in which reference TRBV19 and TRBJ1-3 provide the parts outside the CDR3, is DGGITQSPKYLFRKEGQNVTLSCEQNLNHDAMYWYRQDPGQGLRLIYYSQIVNDFQKGDIAEGYSVSREKKESFPLTVTSAQKNPTAFYLCASIRDSSGNTIYFGEGSWLTVV.

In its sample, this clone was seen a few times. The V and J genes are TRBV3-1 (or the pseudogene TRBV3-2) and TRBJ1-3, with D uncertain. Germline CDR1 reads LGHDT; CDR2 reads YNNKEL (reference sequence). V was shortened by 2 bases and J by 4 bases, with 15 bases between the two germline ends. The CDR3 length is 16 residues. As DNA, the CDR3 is TGTGCCAGCAGCCAATCTAGATCTCCTCTCGGAAACACCATATATTTT. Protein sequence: CASSQSRSPLGNTIYF.

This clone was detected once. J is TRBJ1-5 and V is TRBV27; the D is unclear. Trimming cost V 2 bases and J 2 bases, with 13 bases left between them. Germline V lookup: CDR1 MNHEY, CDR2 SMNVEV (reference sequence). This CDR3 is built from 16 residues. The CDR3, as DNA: TGTGCCAGCAGTTTAAAAGGGCTTAAGGGCAATCAGCCCCAGCATTTT. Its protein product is CASSLKGLKGNQPQHF.

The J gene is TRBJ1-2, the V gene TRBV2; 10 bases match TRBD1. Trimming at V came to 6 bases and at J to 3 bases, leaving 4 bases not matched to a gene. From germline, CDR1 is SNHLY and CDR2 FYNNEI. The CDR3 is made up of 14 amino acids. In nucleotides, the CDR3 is TGTGCCAGCAGACTGACAGGGGGCGACTATGGCTACACCTTC. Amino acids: CASRLTGGDYGYTF.

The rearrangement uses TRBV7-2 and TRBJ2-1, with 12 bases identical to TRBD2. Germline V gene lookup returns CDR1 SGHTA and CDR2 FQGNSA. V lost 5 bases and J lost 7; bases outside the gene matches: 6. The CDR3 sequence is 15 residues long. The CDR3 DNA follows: TGTGCCAGCAGCCTGACTAGCGGGAGAGGGAATGAGCAGTTCTTC. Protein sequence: CASSLTSGRGNEQFF.

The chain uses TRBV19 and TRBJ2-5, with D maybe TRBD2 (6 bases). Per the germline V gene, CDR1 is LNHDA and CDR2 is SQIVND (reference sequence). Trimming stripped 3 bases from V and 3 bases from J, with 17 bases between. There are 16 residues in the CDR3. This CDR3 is CASSMLGVGGEETQYF. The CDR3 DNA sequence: TGTGCCAGTAGTATGCTTGGAGTCGGAGGGGAAGAGACCCAGTACTTC.

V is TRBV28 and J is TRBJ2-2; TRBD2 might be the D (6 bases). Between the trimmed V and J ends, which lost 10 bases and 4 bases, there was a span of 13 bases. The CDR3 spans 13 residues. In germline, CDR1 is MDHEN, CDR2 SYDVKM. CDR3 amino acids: CATWAAGTGELFF. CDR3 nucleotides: TGTGCCACGTGGGCAGCGGGCACCGGGGAGCTGTTTTTT.

CDR3 sequence reads: CASSVQGADGANVLTF. CDR3 nucleotide sequence: TGTGCCAGCAGTGTACAGGGGGCGGATGGGGCCAACGTCCTGACTTTC. This rearrangement joins TRBV28 to TRBJ2-6; 9 bases are shared with TRBD1. Trimming removed 5 bases from V and 3 bases from J; junction bases left unmatched: 5. Germline assignment: CDR1 MDHEN and CDR2 SYDVKM. This CDR3 has 16 amino acids.

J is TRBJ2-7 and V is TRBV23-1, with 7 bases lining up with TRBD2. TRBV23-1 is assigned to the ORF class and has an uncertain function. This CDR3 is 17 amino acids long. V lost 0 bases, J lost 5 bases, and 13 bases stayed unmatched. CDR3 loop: CASSQSGGRRCGNEQYV. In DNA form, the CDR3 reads TGCGCCAGCAGTCAATCGGGCGGGAGACGGTGTGGTAACGAGCAGTACGTC.

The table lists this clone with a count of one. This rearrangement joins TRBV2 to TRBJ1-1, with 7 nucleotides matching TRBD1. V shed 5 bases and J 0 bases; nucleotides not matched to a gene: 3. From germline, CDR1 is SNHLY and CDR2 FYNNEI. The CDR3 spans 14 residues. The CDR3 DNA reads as TGTGCCAGCAGTCCACAGGGGATGAACACTGAAGCTTTCTTT. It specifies CASSPQGMNTEAFF.